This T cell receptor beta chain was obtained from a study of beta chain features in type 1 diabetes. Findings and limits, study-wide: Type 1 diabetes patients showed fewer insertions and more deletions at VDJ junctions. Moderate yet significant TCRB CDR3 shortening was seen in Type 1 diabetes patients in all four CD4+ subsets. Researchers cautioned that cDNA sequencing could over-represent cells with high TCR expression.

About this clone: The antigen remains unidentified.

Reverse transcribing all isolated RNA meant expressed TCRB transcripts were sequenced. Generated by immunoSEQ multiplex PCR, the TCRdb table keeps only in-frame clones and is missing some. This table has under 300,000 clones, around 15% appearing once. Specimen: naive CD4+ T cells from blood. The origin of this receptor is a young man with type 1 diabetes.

This CDR3 reads CASSLFPSGQGAYNEQFF. CDR3 sequence (DNA): TGCGCCAGCAGCTTGTTTCCTTCTGGACAGGGTGCCTACAATGAGCAGTTCTTC. J is TRBJ2-1 and V is TRBV5-1; TRBD1 matches 8 bases. V gave up 1 base and J gave up 2 bases; unmatched junction bases: 11. This CDR3 spans 18 amino acids. Germline lookup yields CDR1 SGHRS and CDR2 YFSETQ.